Each of the 26 T cell receptor beta chains below was sequenced from the same sample in a study of response to subunit inactivated influenza vaccine. TCRdb called the RT-PCR reads again in MiXCR, with one record for every CDR3 protein. The table shows more than 550,000 distinct CDR3 sequences, with around 11% occurring only once. These same records also appear under a second study, on T cells expressing NK-cell markers. Per that paper: Libraries used 5'RACE template switching adding universal primer site and UMIs.

The specimen comprised PBMCs from blood, sampled on the day of vaccination. The receptors stem from a man between 50 and 59 years old who received an inactivated influenza vaccine.

CDR3 protein: CASSWGGTSLEQYF. The CDR3 nucleotides are TGCGCCAGCAGCTGGGGGGGGACTAGTCTCGAGCAGTACTTC. The chain has TRBV5-1 and TRBJ2-7; TRBD2 matches at 8 bases. This CDR3 region has 14 residues. CDR1 is SGHRS, CDR2 YFSETQ, per germline. V gave up 3 bases and J gave up 6 bases; unmatched junction bases: 8.

A few counts support this clonotype. The chain couples TRBV4-3 to TRBJ2-2; D remains ambiguous. V was pared by 1 base and J by 0 bases, with 6 bases between. The CDR3 extends over 15 amino acids. The germline V gene has CDR1 LGHNA and CDR2 YSLEER. The CDR3 nucleotides are TGCGCCAGCAGCCAAGGGTATACGAACACCGGGGAGCTGTTTTTT. Translation gives CASSQGYTNTGELFF.

This clonotype was counted at least ten times. V and J are TRBV6-1 and TRBJ2-7, with D perhaps assigned TRBD1 or TRBD2 (5 bases each). In germline, CDR1 is MNHNS, CDR2 SASEGT. Trimming cost V 10 bases and J 5 bases, with 12 bases left between them. The CDR3 is made up of 11 amino acids. CDR3: CATQDLDEQYF. As DNA, the CDR3 is TGTGCCACACAGGACTTGGACGAGCAGTACTTC.

The rearrangement joins TRBV5-1 to TRBJ2-2, with D possibly TRBD1 on 6 matching bases. Germline assignment: CDR1 SGHRS and CDR2 YFSETQ. The CDR3 consists of 14 residues. V was cut by 2 bases and J by 5 bases, with 10 bases left in between. The CDR3 protein is CASSFQDSTGELFF. In DNA form, the CDR3 reads TGCGCCAGCAGCTTTCAGGACAGTACCGGGGAGCTGTTTTTT.

CDR3 in amino acids: CASSLASGTGLTEAFF. DNA of the CDR3: TGTGCCAGCAGCTTAGCCTCCGGGACAGGGCTCACTGAAGCTTTCTTT. The rearrangement uses TRBV7-2 and TRBJ1-1; 9 bases line up with TRBD1. The CDR3 contains 16 residues. V was clipped by 0 bases and J by 4 bases; unmatched bases: 6. Germline-derived CDR1 and CDR2 are SGHTA and FQGNSA.

This rearrangement joins TRBV6-1 to TRBJ2-7, with 7 bases fitting TRBD1. Germline V gene sequence: CDR1 MNHNS, CDR2 SASEGT. The CDR3 is 14 residues long. J lost 3 bases, V lost 6 bases, and 8 bases had no gene match. CDR3 coding DNA: TGTGCCAGCAGGCGCTGGGACAGAAACTACGAGCAGTACTTC. It is translated as CASRRWDRNYEQYF.

This clonotype showed up just a few times. The rearrangement joins TRBV27 to TRBJ2-1, with 10 positions matching TRBD2. The V and J ends lost 4 bases and 10 bases, in that order; junction bases with no gene match: 10. Germline V lookup: CDR1 MNHEY, CDR2 SMNVEV (reference sequence). The CDR3 loop spans 15 amino acids. The CDR3 DNA is TGTGCCAGCAGTTACGGCCTAGCGGGAGTCGGGGAGCAGTTCTTC. This codes for CASSYGLAGVGEQFF.

The chain recombines TRBV4-1 with TRBJ2-3; D possibly corresponds to TRBD2 (6 bases). With 1 base removed from V and 6 bases from J, the gap between germline ends came to 14 bases. The CDR3 length is 15 residues. The V gene's germline CDR1 is MGHRA and CDR2 YSYEKL. This CDR3 is CASSQGLVTSDTQYF. CDR3 nucleotide sequence: TGCGCCAGCAGCCAAGGACTAGTTACGTCGGATACGCAGTATTTT.

This clonotype was detected ten times or more. The chain recombines TRBV4-1 with TRBJ1-4; D gene uncertain. CDR1 and CDR2 from the germline V gene are MGHRA and YSYEKL. The V end lost 6 bases, the J end lost 0 bases, and 8 bases lay between the germline ends. This CDR3 comprises 14 residues. This CDR3 reads CASRTVATNEKLFF. The CDR3 DNA reads TGCGCCAGCAGGACGGTTGCAACTAATGAAAAACTGTTTTTT.

The chain has TRBV27 and TRBJ2-7, with D uncertain. Germline-derived CDR1 and CDR2 are MNHEY and SMNVEV (reference sequence). Trimming removed 0 bases at V and 6 bases at J, with 12 bases between. The CDR3 has 14 residues. The CDR3 DNA reads as TGTGCCAGCAGTTTATCGCCTAGTTGGGGCGAGCAGTACTTC. Amino acids: CASSLSPSWGEQYF.

This clonotype was detected only a few times. CDR3 loop: CSVEDQWANTEAFF. The DNA for the CDR3 is TGCAGCGTTGAAGATCAGTGGGCCAACACTGAAGCTTTCTTT. This sequence joins TRBV29-1 and TRBJ1-1; D uncertain. The CDR3 runs to 14 residues. Trimming took 0 bases from V and 2 from J, leaving 10 bases between them. The germline gives CDR1 SQVTM, CDR2 ANQGSEA.

This clonotype was counted many times. The rearrangement links TRBV12-3 or TRBV12-4 to TRBJ2-7; 12 nucleotides align to TRBD1. The J segment lost 7 bases and the V segment lost 4 bases, leaving 5 bases of the junction unmatched. The CDR3 totals 14 residues. The CDR3 sequence is CASSSRDRGLEQYF. CDR3 sequence (DNA): TGTGCCAGCAGTTCCCGGGACAGGGGGCTTGAGCAGTACTTC.

This clonotype was seen more than once but under ten times. The V and J genes are TRBV24-1 and TRBJ2-5; 8 nucleotides match TRBD1. With 10 bases clipped from V and 5 bases from J, the junction kept 5 bases outside the gene matches. The CDR3 is 12 amino acids. The germline gives CDR1 KGHDR, CDR2 SFDVKD. The CDR3 is CATMDRAETQYF. The CDR3 DNA sequence: TGTGCCACGATGGACAGGGCTGAGACCCAGTACTTC.

The chain links TRBV6-5 to TRBJ1-2; no definite D call. V was pared by 10 bases and J by 4 bases, with 13 bases between. Germline assignment: CDR1 MNHEY and CDR2 SVGAGI. The CDR3 has 12 amino acids. CDR3 nucleotides: TGTGCCACCCGGCTGGGGAGCTATGGCTACACCTTC. Encoded protein: CATRLGSYGYTF.

This clonotype was seen a few times. The chain links TRBV6-6 to TRBJ2-3, with unresolved D. The CDR3 has 13 residues. The V end lost 4 bases, the J end lost 0 bases, and 5 bases lay between the germline ends. Germline CDR1 reads MNHNY; CDR2 reads SVGAGI (reference sequence). CDR3: CASSLQSTDTQYF. The CDR3, as DNA: TGTGCCAGCAGTTTACAGAGCACAGATACGCAGTATTTT.

At least ten counts were recorded for this clonotype. This sequence joins TRBV6-1 and TRBJ2-7; D is unresolved. This CDR3 is built from 14 residues. The V gene's germline CDR1 is MNHNS and CDR2 SASEGT. Trimming shortened V by 7 bases and J by 0 bases, and 13 bases separated the two germline ends. The CDR3 loop reads CASMVRASSYEQYF. DNA of the CDR3: TGTGCCAGCATGGTACGGGCTAGCTCCTACGAGCAGTACTTC.

Ten or more counts support this clonotype. The chain is built from TRBV5-1 and TRBJ2-1, with D unresolved. The V gene lost 5 bases and the J gene lost 4 bases, with 10 bases spanning the gap. The CDR3 loop spans 13 amino acids. CDR1 and CDR2 (germline): SGHRS, YFSETQ. CDR3 DNA sequence: TGCGCCAGCAGATCTGACGGATACAATGAGCAGTTCTTC. Its translation is CASRSDGYNEQFF.

CDR3 in amino acids: CASSPSGFSYEQYF. The CDR3, as DNA: TGTGCCAGCAGTCCCTCAGGATTTTCGTACGAGCAGTACTTC. The gene calls are TRBV28 and TRBJ2-7; D is ambiguous. Trimming shortened V by 5 bases and J by 4 bases, and 15 bases separated the two germline ends. This CDR3 has 14 amino acids. Germline V gives CDR1 MDHEN, CDR2 SYDVKM.

In its sample, this clonotype was seen many times. The chain recombines TRBV6-1 with TRBJ2-3; possibly TRBD1 for D (5 bases). Per the germline V gene, CDR1 is MNHNS and CDR2 is SASEGT. V dropped 5 bases and J dropped 2 bases, with 20 bases sitting between them. The length of the CDR3 is 17 residues. Here the CDR3 DNA reads TGTGCCAGCAGTCTAGGCGCGCAGGGAATCATCACAGATACGCAGTATTTT. This gives the protein CASSLGAQGIITDTQYF.

The rearrangement uses TRBV7-9 and TRBJ1-1; 7 nucleotides align to TRBD1. The germline gives CDR1 SEHNR, CDR2 FQNEAQ (reference sequence). The ends lost 4 bases at V and 6 bases at J; junction bases unmatched: 8. The CDR3 consists of 14 residues. In nucleotides, the CDR3 is TGTGCCAGCAGCTCACAGGGGCGATTGGCTGAAGCTTTCTTT. As protein: CASSSQGRLAEAFF.

This clonotype was seen only a few times. The rearrangement joins TRBV6-1 to TRBJ2-2, with D possibly matching TRBD1 (6 bases). Germline V gives CDR1 MNHNS, CDR2 SASEGT. Trimming removed 7 bases from V and 0 bases from J, with 15 bases in between. This CDR3 has 16 amino acids. CDR3 in DNA: TGTGCCAGCATCCGGGACACGAAGCCGAACACCGGGGAGCTGTTTTTT. It is translated as CASIRDTKPNTGELFF.

The chain uses TRBV7-2 and TRBJ2-2, with 14 positions matching TRBD2. From germline, CDR1 is SGHTA and CDR2 FQGNSA. This CDR3 has 16 amino acids. J was trimmed by 4 bases and V by 5 bases; bases with no gene match: 3. The CDR3, as DNA: TGTGCCAGCAGCCGACTAGCGGGGGGGTTCACCGGGGAGCTGTTTTTT. This sequence encodes CASSRLAGGFTGELFF.

In its sample, this clonotype was seen a few times. The V call is TRBV6-2 or TRBV6-3, the J call TRBJ1-6; no clear D. The V end lost 4 bases, the J end lost 14 bases, and 9 bases lay between the germline ends. Germline values: CDR1 MNHEY, CDR2 SVGEGT. The CDR3 sequence is 11 residues long. CDR3 residues: CASSSQRALHF. For the CDR3, the DNA is TGTGCCAGCAGTTCGCAGCGGGCCCTCCACTTT.

This clonotype has more than one count but fewer than ten. The genes are TRBV20-1 and TRBJ2-7; D not certain. From germline, CDR1 is DFQATT and CDR2 SNEGSKA (reference sequence). The CDR3 covers 12 residues. The V gene lost 3 bases and the J gene lost 3 bases, with 9 bases spanning the gap. The CDR3 protein is CSASRWNYEQYF. In nucleotides, the CDR3 is TGCAGTGCTAGTCGATGGAACTACGAGCAGTACTTC.

This chain joins TRBV12-3 or TRBV12-4 and TRBJ2-1, with 16 bases aligning to TRBD2. Trimming took 6 bases from V and 5 from J; bases not matched to a gene: 4. CDR3 size: 16 residues. The CDR3 bases are TGTGCCAGCAGGGGACTAGCGGGAGGGTTGCACAATGAGCAGTTCTTC. This sequence encodes CASRGLAGGLHNEQFF.

This clonotype was counted once. The chain is built from TRBV5-1 and TRBJ2-5; 7 bases are shared with TRBD2. Germline values: CDR1 SGHRS, CDR2 YFSETQ. The CDR3 covers 16 residues. Losses at the gene ends were 3 bases for V and 1 base for J; bases not matched to a gene: 9. CDR3 region: CASSSGGAGIQETQYF. CDR3 nucleotide sequence: TGCGCCAGCAGCTCCGGAGGAGCGGGGATCCAAGAGACCCAGTACTTC. The full variable domain, with the rest looked up from reference TRBV5-1 and TRBJ2-5, is KAGVTQTPRYLIKTRGQQVTLSCSPISGHRSVSWYQQTPGQGLQFLFEYFSETQRNKGNFPGRFSGRQFSNSRSEMNVSTLELGDSALYLCASSSGGAGIQETQYFGPGTRLLVL.